The rows below give T cell receptor beta chains drawn from one sample of a study of CD8 T cells in ankylosing spondylitis. TCRdb processed the 5' RACE reads anew with MiXCR; each CDR3 protein has one entry. The sample carries approximately 520,000 distinct CDR3 sequences, less than 6% recorded once. Input material: blood, either unsorted or a sorted T cell fraction (not recorded which). The receptors here all came from a male donor with ankylosing spondylitis. Each CDR3 is given with its conserved first and last residue. A D gene is named only where the DNA matches it firmly. Not every row has a clone size; where given, it reads once, few, many or a size class.

v_gene	abundance	d_gene	j_gene	CDR3aa	CDR3nt
TRBV12-3/TRBV12-4	many	.	TRBJ1-5	CASSLQAFYSNQPQHF	TGTGCCAGCAGCCTACAGGCTTTCTATAGCAATCAGCCCCAGCATTTT
TRBV28	many	.	TRBJ1-2	CASSLQGGLSYGYTF	TGTGCCAGCAGTCTGCAGGGTGGACTGTCCTATGGCTACACCTTC
TRBV6-2/TRBV6-3	many	TRBD2	TRBJ2-1	CASRTLAGPKWREQFF	TGTGCCAGCAGAACTCTAGCGGGCCCCAAATGGCGTGAGCAGTTCTTC
TRBV7-9	many	.	TRBJ1-5	CASSLAGGTNQPQHF	TGTGCCAGCAGCTTAGCAGGGGGAACGAATCAGCCCCAGCATTTT
TRBV6-2/TRBV6-3	many	TRBD2	TRBJ2-3	CASSSSGGVFRTDTQYF	TGTGCCAGCAGTTCTTCCGGGGGGGTGTTTCGCACAGATACGCAGTATTTT
TRBV11-2	many	TRBD2	TRBJ2-5	CASSFRLAGGLKETQYF	TGTGCCAGCAGCTTCAGACTAGCGGGGGGACTCAAAGAGACCCAGTACTTC
TRBV7-3	many	TRBD2	TRBJ2-3	CASSPGLAGPGDTQYF	TGTGCCAGCAGCCCCGGACTAGCCGGGCCCGGGGATACGCAGTATTTT
TRBV15	many	TRBD1	TRBJ1-4	CATSRDLGTGEKLFF	TGTGCCACCAGCAGAGATTTGGGGACAGGAGAAAAACTGTTTTTT
TRBV20-1	few	.	TRBJ2-5	CSALAEQETQYF	TGCAGTGCTCTGGCCGAACAAGAGACCCAGTACTTC
TRBV6-1	many	.	TRBJ1-1	CASSKGFYEAFF	TGTGCCAGCAGTAAAGGGTTCTATGAAGCTTTCTTT
TRBV6-5	many	TRBD2	TRBJ2-1	CASSYSPSGSNEQFF	TGTGCCAGCAGTTACTCGCCTAGCGGGAGTAATGAGCAGTTCTTC
TRBV4-1	many	.	TRBJ1-2	CASSQEGQPGYGYTF	TGCGCCAGCAGCCAAGAAGGTCAGCCGGGGTATGGCTACACCTTC
TRBV18	once	.	TRBJ1-5	CASSRDQSQPQHF	TGTGCCAGCTCACGAGACCAGTCTCAGCCCCAGCATTTT
TRBV15	many	.	TRBJ2-3	CATSSLWTETDTQYF	TGTGCCACCAGCAGTTTATGGACAGAAACAGATACGCAGTATTTT
TRBV5-1	many	TRBD1	TRBJ1-2	CASRVEQGSEGYTF	TGCGCCAGCAGGGTCGAACAGGGGTCAGAAGGCTACACCTTC
TRBV7-2	many	.	TRBJ2-2	CASSLASAIGELFF	TGTGCCAGCAGCTTAGCATCAGCGATCGGGGAGCTGTTTTTT
TRBV5-1	many	.	TRBJ2-3	CASSLVGRSTDTQYF	TGCGCCAGCAGCTTGGTAGGGCGTAGCACAGATACGCAGTATTTT
TRBV6-1	many	.	TRBJ2-7	CASIGTESSYEQYF	TGTGCCAGCATCGGGACGGAGAGTTCCTACGAGCAGTACTTC
TRBV18	many	TRBD1	TRBJ2-4	CASSSDRARNIQYF	TGTGCCAGCTCGTCAGACAGGGCGAGGAACATTCAGTACTTC
TRBV4-3	.	TRBD2	TRBJ2-7	CASSQGRGRGNYEQYF	TGCGCCAGCAGCCAGGGGAGGGGACGGGGGAATTACGAGCAGTACTTC
TRBV18	many	.	TRBJ2-3	CASSPPSADTQYF	TGTGCCAGCTCACCCCCAAGCGCGGATACGCAGTATTTT
TRBV9	few	.	TRBJ2-1	CASSVSGEQFF	TGTGCCAGCAGCGTAAGTGGTGAGCAGTTCTTC
TRBV9	many	.	TRBJ1-6	CASSVTGESPLHF	TGTGCCAGCAGCGTGACAGGAGAGTCACCCCTCCACTTT
TRBV10-3	many	.	TRBJ2-7	CAISGPGLSSYEQYF	TGTGCCATCAGTGGTCCGGGTCTCAGCTCCTACGAGCAGTACTTC
TRBV5-1	many	.	TRBJ2-7	CASSWSGEQYF	TGCGCCAGCAGCTGGTCTGGCGAGCAGTACTTC
TRBV7-9	many	.	TRBJ2-7	CASSLDTSYEQYF	TGTGCCAGCAGCTTAGACACGTCCTACGAGCAGTACTTC
TRBV9	many	TRBD2	TRBJ2-3	CASSRLASTDTQYF	TGTGCCAGCAGCAGACTAGCGAGCACAGATACGCAGTATTTT
TRBV7-2	many	.	TRBJ1-1	CASSLSSYTEAFF	TGTGCCAGCAGCTTAAGTTCCTACACTGAAGCTTTCTTT
TRBV6-5	many	.	TRBJ2-7	CASSFQGPAAYEQYF	TGTGCCAGCAGTTTTCAGGGTCCCGCAGCCTACGAGCAGTACTTC
TRBV7-8	many	TRBD2	TRBJ2-1	CASRRAGVNYNEQFF	TGTGCCAGCAGAAGAGCGGGGGTGAATTACAATGAGCAGTTCTTC
TRBV7-2	many	TRBD2	TRBJ2-7	CASSLVSVGGAYEQYF	TGTGCCAGCAGCTTAGTAAGCGTTGGGGGGGCCTACGAGCAGTACTTC
TRBV5-1	many	.	TRBJ1-2	CASSPGGTNYGYTF	TGCGCCAGCAGCCCTGGGGGGACTAACTATGGCTACACCTTC
TRBV5-1	.	TRBD2	TRBJ2-4	CASRGQRGDIQYF	TGCGCCAGCAGGGGCCAGCGGGGAGACATTCAGTACTTC
TRBV20-1	many	TRBD2	TRBJ2-5	CSARDRQLAGVSQYF	TGCAGTGCTAGAGATCGGCAACTAGCGGGAGTATCGCAGTACTTC
TRBV10-3	many	.	TRBJ1-1	CAISESRDGNTEAFF	TGTGCCATCAGTGAGTCCCGAGACGGTAACACTGAAGCTTTCTTT
TRBV5-1	many	TRBD1	TRBJ1-1	CASSPRGTGLTEAFF	TGCGCCAGCAGCCCCCGCGGGACAGGACTCACTGAAGCTTTCTTT
TRBV5-1	.	TRBD2	TRBJ2-3	CASALAATDTQYF	TGCGCCAGCGCCCTAGCGGCGACAGATACGCAGTATTTT
TRBV7-2	many	TRBD1	TRBJ1-5	CASSLSGQRNQPQHF	TGTGCCAGCAGCTTATCGGGACAGCGCAATCAGCCCCAGCATTTT
TRBV4-1	many	TRBD2	TRBJ2-3	CASSQASGGAITDTQYF	TGCGCCAGCAGCCAAGCTAGCGGAGGGGCCATCACAGATACGCAGTATTTT
TRBV27	many	.	TRBJ2-1	CASSFPSGITSYNEQFF	TGTGCCAGCAGTTTTCCTTCAGGGATAACCTCCTACAATGAGCAGTTCTTC
TRBV27	many	.	TRBJ2-3	CASSLSRRDTQYF	TGTGCCAGCAGTTTATCGAGGAGGGATACGCAGTATTTT
TRBV29-1	many	TRBD2	TRBJ2-5	CSAAGLPQETQYF	TGCAGCGCTGCGGGACTACCTCAAGAGACCCAGTACTTC
TRBV30	few	.	TRBJ1-5	CAWAGRKGNQPQHF	TGTGCCTGGGCTGGAAGGAAGGGCAATCAGCCCCAGCATTTT
TRBV4-1	many	.	TRBJ1-5	CASSQRAGSNQPQHF	TGCGCCAGCAGCCAAAGGGCGGGTAGCAATCAGCCCCAGCATTTT
TRBV10-3	many	.	TRBJ1-3	CAISDPYGNSGNTIYF	TGTGCCATCAGTGATCCCTACGGAAACTCTGGAAACACCATATATTTT